The sequence of this T cell receptor beta chain was determined in a study of OX40 agonist ivuxolimab in advanced cancers. Study summary: Therapy given before enrollment (anti-PD-1, anti-PD-L1 or anti-CTLA-4) was allowed, and 35% to 45% had some.

From germline, CDR1 is LNHDA and CDR2 SQIVND (reference sequence). V lost 4 bases and J 2 bases, leaving 10 bases between the germline ends. The CDR3 runs to 14 residues. The method was immunoSEQ multiplex PCR; TCRdb's version includes in-frame clones alone and lacks a portion of them. The repertoire has some 49,000 clones, around four fifths of them found once; the top ten carry around 3.9%. This receptor was taken from an adult with an advanced solid tumor such as melanoma, head and neck, liver or kidney cancer. This sequence joins TRBV19 and TRBJ2-3, with D uncertain. Sequences were derived from CD4+ or CD8+ T cells sorted from blood, sampled in a trial of the OX40 agonist ivuxolimab. CDR3: CASSKNDHTDTQYF. CDR3 nucleotide sequence: TGTGCCAGTAGTAAAAACGACCACACAGATACGCAGTATTTT.